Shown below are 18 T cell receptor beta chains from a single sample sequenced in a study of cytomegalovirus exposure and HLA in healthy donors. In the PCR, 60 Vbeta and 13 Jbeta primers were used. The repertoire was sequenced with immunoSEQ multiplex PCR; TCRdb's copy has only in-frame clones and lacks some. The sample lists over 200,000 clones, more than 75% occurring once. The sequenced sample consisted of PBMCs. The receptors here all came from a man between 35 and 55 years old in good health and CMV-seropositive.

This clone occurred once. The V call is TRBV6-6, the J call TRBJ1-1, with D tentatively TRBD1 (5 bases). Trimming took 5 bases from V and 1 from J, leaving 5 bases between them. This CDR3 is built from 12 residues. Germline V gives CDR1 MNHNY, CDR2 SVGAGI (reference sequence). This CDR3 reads CASSGQNTEAFF. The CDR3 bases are TGTGCCAGCAGTGGACAGAACACTGAAGCTTTCTTT.

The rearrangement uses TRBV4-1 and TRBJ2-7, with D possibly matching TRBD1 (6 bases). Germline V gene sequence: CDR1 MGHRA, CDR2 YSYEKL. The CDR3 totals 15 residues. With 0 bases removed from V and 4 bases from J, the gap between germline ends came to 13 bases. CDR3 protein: CASSQDWDTGYEQYF. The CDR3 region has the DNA TGCGCCAGCAGCCAAGATTGGGACACCGGATACGAGCAGTACTTC.

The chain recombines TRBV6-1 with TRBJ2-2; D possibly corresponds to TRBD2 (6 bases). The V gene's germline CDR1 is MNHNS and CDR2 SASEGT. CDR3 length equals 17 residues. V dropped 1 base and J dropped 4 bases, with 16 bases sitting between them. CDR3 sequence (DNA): TGTGCCAGCAGTGAAGAGTTGCGGGATCTAGCCACCGGGGAGCTGTTTTTT. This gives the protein CASSEELRDLATGELFF.

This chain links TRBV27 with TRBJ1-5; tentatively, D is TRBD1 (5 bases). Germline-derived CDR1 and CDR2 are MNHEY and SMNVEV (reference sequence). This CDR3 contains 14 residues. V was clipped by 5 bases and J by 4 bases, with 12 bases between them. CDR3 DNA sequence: TGTGCCAGCAGTCCCGGGAGGGGTAATCAGCCCCAGCATTTT. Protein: CASSPGRGNQPQHF.

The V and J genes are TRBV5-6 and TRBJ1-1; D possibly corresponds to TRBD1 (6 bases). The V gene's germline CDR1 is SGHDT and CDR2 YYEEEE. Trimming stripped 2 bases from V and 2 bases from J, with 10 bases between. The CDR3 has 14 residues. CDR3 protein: CASSFGQKNTEAFF. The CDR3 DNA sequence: TGTGCCAGCAGCTTTGGACAGAAAAACACTGAAGCTTTCTTT.

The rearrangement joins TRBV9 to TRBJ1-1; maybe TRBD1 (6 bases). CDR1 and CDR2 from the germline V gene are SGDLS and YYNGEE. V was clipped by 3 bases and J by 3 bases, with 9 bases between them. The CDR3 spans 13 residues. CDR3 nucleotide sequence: TGTGCCAGCAGCGGCCGGACAGACACTGAAGCTTTCTTT. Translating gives CASSGRTDTEAFF.

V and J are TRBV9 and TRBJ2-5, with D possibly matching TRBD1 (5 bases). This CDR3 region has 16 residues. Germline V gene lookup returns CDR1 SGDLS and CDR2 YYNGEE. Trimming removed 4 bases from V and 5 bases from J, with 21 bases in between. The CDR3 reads CASSPLGAGVWETQYF. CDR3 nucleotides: TGTGCCAGCAGCCCGCTAGGGGCAGGCGTTTGGGAGACCCAGTACTTC.

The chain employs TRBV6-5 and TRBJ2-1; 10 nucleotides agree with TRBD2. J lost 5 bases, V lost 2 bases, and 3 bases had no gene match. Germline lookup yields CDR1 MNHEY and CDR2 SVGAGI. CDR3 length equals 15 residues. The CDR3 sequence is CASSYEGLADNEQFF. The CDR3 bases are TGTGCCAGCAGTTACGAAGGACTAGCGGACAATGAGCAGTTCTTC.

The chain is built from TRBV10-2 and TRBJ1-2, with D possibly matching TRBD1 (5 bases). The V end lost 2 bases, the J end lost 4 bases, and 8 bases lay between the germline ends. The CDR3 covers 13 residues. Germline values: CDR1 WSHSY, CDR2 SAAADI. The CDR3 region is CASSEGGFYGYTF. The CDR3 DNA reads TGCGCCAGCAGTGAGGGGGGGTTCTATGGCTACACCTTC.

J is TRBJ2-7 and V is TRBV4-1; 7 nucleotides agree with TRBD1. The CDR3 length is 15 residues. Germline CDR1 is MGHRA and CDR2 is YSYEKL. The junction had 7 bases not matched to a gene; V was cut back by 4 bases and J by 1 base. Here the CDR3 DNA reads TGCGCCAGCAGCCTTCGACAGGGCGAGTCCTACGAGCAGTACGTC. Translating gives CASSLRQGESYEQYV.

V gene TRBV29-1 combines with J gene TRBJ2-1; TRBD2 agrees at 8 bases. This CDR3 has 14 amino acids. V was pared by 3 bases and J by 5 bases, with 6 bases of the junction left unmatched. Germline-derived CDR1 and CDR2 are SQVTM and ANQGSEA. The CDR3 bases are TGCAGCGTTGATATCCGGGGGGGGGACAATGAGCAGTTCTTC. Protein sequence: CSVDIRGGDNEQFF.

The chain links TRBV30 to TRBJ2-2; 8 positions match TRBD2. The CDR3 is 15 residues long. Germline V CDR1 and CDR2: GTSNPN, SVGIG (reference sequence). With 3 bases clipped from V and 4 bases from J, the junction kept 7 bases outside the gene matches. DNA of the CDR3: TGTGCCTGGAGCGGGGGGGAGGGCGGCACCGGGGAGCTGTTTTTT. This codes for CAWSGGEGGTGELFF. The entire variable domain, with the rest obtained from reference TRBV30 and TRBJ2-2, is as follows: SQTIHQWPATLVQPVGSPLSLECTVEGTSNPNLYWYRQAAGRGLQLLFYSVGIGQISSEVPQNLSASRPQDRQFILSSKKLLLSDSGFYLCAWSGGEGGTGELFFGEGSRLTVL.

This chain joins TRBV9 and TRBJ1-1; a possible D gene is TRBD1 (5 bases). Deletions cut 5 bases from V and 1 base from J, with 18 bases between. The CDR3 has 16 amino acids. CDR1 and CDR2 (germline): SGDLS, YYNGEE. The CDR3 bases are TGTGCCAGCAGTCCATCTTCCGGGGGAACGAACACTGAAGCTTTCTTT. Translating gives CASSPSSGGTNTEAFF. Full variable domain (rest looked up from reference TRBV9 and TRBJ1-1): DSGVTQTPKHLITATGQRVTLRCSPRSGDLSVYWYQQSLDQGLQFLIQYYNGEERAKGNILERFSAQQFPDLHSELNLSSLELGDSALYFCASSPSSGGTNTEAFFGQGTRLTVV.

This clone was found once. As DNA, the CDR3 is TGCGCCACCCAAAGTACAGGGGTTACTAACTATGGCTACACCTTC. Its protein is CATQSTGVTNYGYTF. The V call is TRBV10-2, the J call TRBJ1-2; TRBD1 agrees at 7 bases. Unmatched junction bases numbered 11, after V lost 10 bases and J lost 0 bases. From germline, CDR1 is WSHSY and CDR2 SAAADI. The CDR3 is 15 amino acids.

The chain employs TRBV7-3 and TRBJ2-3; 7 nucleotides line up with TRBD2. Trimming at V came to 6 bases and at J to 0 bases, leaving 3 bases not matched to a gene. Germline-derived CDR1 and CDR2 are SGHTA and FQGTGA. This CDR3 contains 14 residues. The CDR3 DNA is TGTGCCAGCAGTTGGGGGGGGAGCACAGATACGCAGTATTTT. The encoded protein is CASSWGGSTDTQYF.

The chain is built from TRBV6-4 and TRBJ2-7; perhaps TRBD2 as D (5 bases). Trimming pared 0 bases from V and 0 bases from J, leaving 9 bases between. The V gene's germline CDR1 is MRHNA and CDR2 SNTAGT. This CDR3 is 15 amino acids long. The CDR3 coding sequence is TGTGCCAGCAGTGACTCTGGACTGAGCTCCTACGAGCAGTACTTC. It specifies CASSDSGLSSYEQYF.

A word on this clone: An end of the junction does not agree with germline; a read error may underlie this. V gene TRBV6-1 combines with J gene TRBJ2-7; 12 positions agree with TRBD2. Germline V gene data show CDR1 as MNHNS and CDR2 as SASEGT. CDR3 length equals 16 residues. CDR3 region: CASSKASGRASYEQYF. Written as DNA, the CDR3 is TGTGCCAGCAGTAAAGCTAGCGGGAGGGCCTCCTACGAGCAGTACTTC.

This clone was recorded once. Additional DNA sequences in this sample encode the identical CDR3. This CDR3 reads CASSSTGVNTEAFF. For the CDR3, the DNA is TGCGCCAGCAGCTCCACAGGGGTGAACACTGAAGCTTTCTTT. The chain recombines TRBV5-1 with TRBJ1-1; TRBD1 aligns across 7 bases. Germline-derived CDR1 and CDR2 are SGHRS and YFSETQ. The CDR3 consists of 14 residues. V was clipped by 3 bases and J by 0 bases; unmatched bases: 2. Combining the CDR3 with reference TRBV5-1 and TRBJ1-1 gives the whole variable domain KAGVTQTPRYLIKTRGQQVTLSCSPISGHRSVSWYQQTPGQGLQFLFEYFSETQRNKGNFPGRFSGRQFSNSRSEMNVSTLELGDSALYLCASSSTGVNTEAFFGQGTRLTVV.